Shown below are 25 T cell receptor beta chains from a single sample sequenced in a study of blood T cell repertoires in COVID-19. Generated by immunoSEQ multiplex PCR, the TCRdb table keeps only in-frame clones and is missing some. The data show fewer than 200,000 clones, roughly 79% seen once. Sequencing input: peripheral blood. All receptors come from a woman aged 40 to 49 with COVID-19, enrolled during active disease.

The chain joins TRBV25-1 to TRBJ2-1; 7 bases are a match to TRBD2. This CDR3 has 12 residues. Per germline, CDR1 MGHDK and CDR2 SYGVNS. V trimming: 5 bases; J trimming: 13 bases; junction bases outside the gene matches: 8. The CDR3 DNA is TGTGCCAGCAGTAACACCGGGGGGAATCAGTTCTTC. Amino acids: CASSNTGGNQFF.

Details on this clone: Within the sample, other DNA sequences also encode this same CDR3. This chain uses TRBV18 with TRBJ2-5; possible D gene TRBD2, 5 bases. V gave up 3 bases and J gave up 3 bases, with 8 bases separating them. The CDR3 length is 13 residues. The germline gives CDR1 KGHSH, CDR2 LQKENI. The CDR3 DNA reads TGTGCCAGCTCACCTCGGCGGGAAGAGACCCAGTACTTC. Amino acid sequence: CASSPRREETQYF.

This clone has only a few counts. The chain uses TRBV6-7 and TRBJ1-5; perhaps TRBD1 as D (5 bases). TRBV6-7 has ORF status, its function being uncertain. V lost 8 bases and J lost 8, with 7 bases in between. CDR3 length equals 10 residues. DNA of the CDR3: TGTGCCAGCGGGGCGGAGCCCCAGCATTTT. This encodes CASGAEPQHF.

This chain joins TRBV3-1 (or the pseudogene TRBV3-2) and TRBJ2-3; 11 bases align to TRBD2. V gave up 5 bases and J gave up 6 bases; unmatched junction bases: 7. Germline CDR1 is LGHDT and CDR2 is YNNKEL (reference sequence). The length of the CDR3 is 15 residues. The CDR3 spells CASSFHSGGADTQYF. DNA for the CDR3: TGTGCCAGCAGCTTCCATAGCGGGGGGGCGGATACGCAGTATTTT.

The V gene is TRBV7-8, the J gene TRBJ1-1; D perhaps matches TRBD1 (5 bases). The CDR3 loop spans 13 amino acids. CDR1 is SGHVS and CDR2 is FQNEAQ in the germline V gene. V gave up 5 bases and J gave up 9 bases, with 16 bases separating them. DNA of the CDR3: TGTGCCAGCAGCCCGACGACAGATACAAAAGCTTTCTTT. Residues: CASSPTTDTKAFF.

This clone was observed a single time. The V call is TRBV19, the J call TRBJ1-5; tentatively, D is TRBD1 (6 bases). The CDR3 totals 12 residues. V was shortened by 6 bases and J by 6 bases, with 9 bases between the two germline ends. The germline CDR1 and CDR2 sequences are LNHDA and SQIVND (reference sequence). This CDR3 reads CASRQGGQPQHF. The CDR3 coding sequence is TGTGCCAGTAGGCAAGGGGGTCAGCCCCAGCATTTT.

The sample holds one count of this clone. The V call is TRBV28, the J call TRBJ1-4; 7 positions match TRBD1. Germline loops: CDR1 MDHEN, CDR2 SYDVKM. The CDR3 has 15 amino acids. The V segment lost 8 bases and the J segment 4 bases; nucleotides outside the gene matches: 10. This CDR3 reads CASRRQGAFNEKLFF. The CDR3 nucleotides are TGTGCCAGCCGCCGACAGGGCGCATTTAATGAAAAACTGTTTTTT.

The V gene is TRBV18, the J gene TRBJ1-5; 7 bases are shared with TRBD1. Germline-derived CDR1 and CDR2 are KGHSH and LQKENI. The CDR3 sequence is 15 residues long. The V gene end was trimmed by 4 bases and the J gene end by 0 bases; junction bases not matched to a gene: 3. The CDR3 DNA reads TGTGCCAGCTCACGAGGACAGGTTAGCAATCAGCCCCAGCATTTT. It encodes CASSRGQVSNQPQHF.

The chain combines TRBV30 with TRBJ2-2, with D unresolved. Trimming removed 3 bases from V and 5 bases from J, with 7 bases in between. Looked up from germline, CDR1 is GTSNPN and CDR2 is SVGIG (reference sequence). The CDR3 totals 12 residues. The CDR3 loop is CAWSLETGELFF. The CDR3 DNA follows: TGTGCCTGGAGCTTGGAGACCGGGGAGCTGTTTTTT. Complete variable domain (other parts from reference TRBV30 and TRBJ2-2): SQTIHQWPATLVQPVGSPLSLECTVEGTSNPNLYWYRQAAGRGLQLLFYSVGIGQISSEVPQNLSASRPQDRQFILSSKKLLLSDSGFYLCAWSLETGELFFGEGSRLTVL.

The V gene is TRBV30, the J gene TRBJ1-1, with D possibly matching TRBD1 (6 bases). The CDR3 has 12 amino acids. V lost 6 bases, J lost 5 bases, and 13 bases lay in between. CDR1 is GTSNPN and CDR2 is SVGIG in the germline V gene (reference sequence). The CDR3 region is CACSGEGTEAFF. In DNA, the CDR3 is TGTGCCTGTTCAGGGGAAGGGACTGAAGCTTTCTTT. Full variable domain (rest looked up from reference TRBV30 and TRBJ1-1): SQTIHQWPATLVQPVGSPLSLECTVEGTSNPNLYWYRQAAGRGLQLLFYSVGIGQISSEVPQNLSASRPQDRQFILSSKKLLLSDSGFYLCACSGEGTEAFFGQGTRLTVV.

This chain joins TRBV6-1 and TRBJ1-5, with 7 nucleotides matching TRBD1. This CDR3 is built from 15 residues. Germline V gene data show CDR1 as MNHNS and CDR2 as SASEGT. V gave up 3 bases and J gave up 6 bases; unmatched junction bases: 8. For the CDR3, the DNA is TGTGCCAGCAGTGATGAGGGCCAGGGGGTTCAGCCCCAGCATTTT. It encodes CASSDEGQGVQPQHF.

As concerns this clone: This sample includes further DNA sequences coding for the same CDR3. V gene TRBV27 combines with J gene TRBJ2-7; D might be TRBD2 (5 bases). The CDR3 consists of 14 residues. Germline assignment: CDR1 MNHEY and CDR2 SMNVEV (reference sequence). V shed 2 bases and J shed 0 bases, with 8 bases lying between them. For the CDR3, the DNA is TGTGCCAGCAGTTTACGGGGATACTCCTACGAGCAGTACTTC. Translation: CASSLRGYSYEQYF.

Remarks on this clone: An end of the junction differs from the germline gene, which may be a read error. The chain links TRBV27 to TRBJ2-1; 15 positions agree with TRBD2. The CDR3 contains 18 residues. Germline-derived CDR1 and CDR2 are MNHEY and SMNVEV (reference sequence). Here the CDR3 DNA reads TGTGCCAGCAGTCCGGGACTAGCGGGAGGCCCGTCCTTCAATGAGCAGTTCTTC. Translation: CASSPGLAGGPSFNEQFF.

This chain uses TRBV7-3 with TRBJ2-3; tentatively, D is TRBD1 (6 bases). Germline-derived CDR1 and CDR2 are SGHTA and FQGTGA. The CDR3 sequence is 13 residues long. V was shortened by 5 bases and J by 6 bases, with 12 bases between the two germline ends. The CDR3 region has the DNA TGTGCCAGCAGCCAGAACCAGGGGGATACGCAGTATTTT. It encodes CASSQNQGDTQYF.

The chain is built from TRBV25-1 and TRBJ1-4; tentatively, D is TRBD1 (6 bases). The CDR3 contains 15 residues. Germline CDR1 reads MGHDK; CDR2 reads SYGVNS. V lost 6 bases, J lost 0 bases, and 11 bases lay in between. DNA of the CDR3: TGTGCCAGCAGCCAACAGGGAGCAACTAATGAAAAACTGTTTTTT. Its translation is CASSQQGATNEKLFF.

The chain employs TRBV7-9 and TRBJ2-1, with D perhaps matching TRBD2 (5 bases). The germline V gene has CDR1 SEHNR and CDR2 FQNEAQ (reference sequence). The CDR3 totals 18 residues. V was pared by 5 bases and J by 4 bases, with 24 bases between. CDR3 coding DNA: TGTGCCAGCAGCCCACAGAACACGCGGGCCCCCATATACAATGAGCAGTTCTTC. This encodes CASSPQNTRAPIYNEQFF.

Written as DNA, the CDR3 is TGTGCCAGCAGCCAAGGGGTTACTAGGAACACTGAAGCTTTCTTT. Translated: CASSQGVTRNTEAFF. V gene TRBV3-1 (or the pseudogene TRBV3-2) combines with J gene TRBJ1-1; D gene uncertain. Trimming took 1 base from V and 1 from J, leaving 10 bases between them. Germline V gene lookup returns CDR1 LGHDT and CDR2 YNNKEL (reference sequence). The CDR3 is made up of 15 amino acids.

The chain couples TRBV3-1 (or the pseudogene TRBV3-2) to TRBJ2-3; 13 bases map to TRBD2. After removal of 4 bases from V and 5 bases from J, the junction contained 12 bases not matched to a gene. Germline loops: CDR1 LGHDT, CDR2 YNNKEL (reference sequence). This CDR3 comprises 18 residues. CDR3 sequence (DNA): TGTGCCAGCAGCCCACTCTTAGGACTAGCGGGGGTGAGAGATACGCAGTATTTT. It is translated as CASSPLLGLAGVRDTQYF.

The gene calls are TRBV5-1 and TRBJ2-5, with 10 bases lining up with TRBD1. From germline, CDR1 is SGHRS and CDR2 YFSETQ. This CDR3 is built from 14 residues. J was trimmed by 1 base and V by 4 bases; bases with no gene match: 1. CDR3 residues: CASSDRGRQETQYF. The CDR3 coding sequence is TGCGCCAGCAGCGACAGGGGGCGCCAAGAGACCCAGTACTTC.

V and J are TRBV5-4 and TRBJ2-3; 7 nucleotides agree with TRBD2. This CDR3 region has 18 residues. V gave up 1 base and J gave up 2 bases; unmatched junction bases: 13. Germline loops: CDR1 SGHNT, CDR2 YYREEE (reference sequence). CDR3 sequence reads: CASSLRIPTSRNTDTQYF. CDR3 coding DNA: TGTGCCAGCAGCTTGAGGATTCCGACTAGCAGAAACACAGATACGCAGTATTTT.

The chain uses TRBV6-5 and TRBJ2-3; TRBD2 matches 9 bases. The CDR3 is 15 amino acids. J gave up 3 bases and V 6 bases, and 7 bases lay outside the gene matches. Germline CDR1 and CDR2: MNHEY and SVGAGI. The chain's CDR3 is CASRPGSGRTDTQYF. Here the CDR3 DNA reads TGTGCCAGCAGACCGGGGAGCGGGAGGACAGATACGCAGTATTTT.

J is TRBJ2-3 and V is TRBV7-3; 7 bases match TRBD2. Unmatched junction bases numbered 5, after V lost 5 bases and J lost 0 bases. Germline loops: CDR1 SGHTA, CDR2 FQGTGA. The CDR3 runs to 15 residues. The CDR3 protein is CASSPTSSSTDTQYF. CDR3 nucleotides: TGTGCCAGCAGCCCGACTAGCTCTAGCACAGATACGCAGTATTTT.

The V gene is TRBV6-5, the J gene TRBJ2-5; tentatively, D is TRBD2 (6 bases). The germline V and J ends were trimmed by 0 bases and 2 bases, with 13 bases remaining between them. Germline loops: CDR1 MNHEY, CDR2 SVGAGI. The CDR3 is made up of 16 amino acids. The CDR3 is CASSYSRLGGQETQYF. In DNA form, the CDR3 reads TGTGCCAGCAGTTACTCCAGACTAGGAGGGCAAGAGACCCAGTACTTC.

The rearrangement uses TRBV19 and TRBJ1-5; weak D call: TRBD1 (6 bases). The CDR3 covers 15 residues. V lost 7 bases to trimming and J lost 0 bases, with 13 bases between them. CDR1 is LNHDA, CDR2 SQIVND, per germline (reference sequence). In DNA form, the CDR3 reads TGTGCCAGTACCAAGGACAGACGTAGCAATCAGCCCCAGCATTTT. It yields the protein CASTKDRRSNQPQHF.

The chain combines TRBV7-2 with TRBJ2-1; 8 positions match TRBD2. CDR3 length: 15 amino acids. Germline CDR1 and CDR2: SGHTA and FQGNSA. The ends lost 1 base at V and 7 bases at J; junction bases unmatched: 6. CDR3 nucleotide sequence: TGTGCCAGCAGCTTAGTTCGGGGGGGCCAGAATGAGCAGTTCTTC. Residues: CASSLVRGGQNEQFF.